This note documents a single T cell receptor beta chain sequence. Germline CDR1 and CDR2: LNHDA and SQIVND (reference sequence). This CDR3 is 13 amino acids long. V shed 5 bases and J shed 4 bases, with 11 bases lying between them. The data are from a study of blood T cell repertoires in COVID-19. As processed by the authors: Scientists estimated how many nucleated cells there were by amplifying reference gene primers. Only in-frame clones appear in the TCRdb table, and some are missing; sequencing was by immunoSEQ multiplex PCR. That table is the source of V, J and clone size, and D and trimming were worked out from the DNA. The table shows over 150,000 clones, with around 85% occurring only once.

The origin of this receptor is a man older than 75 with COVID-19, enrolled during active disease. Input material: peripheral blood. This sequence joins TRBV19 and TRBJ2-5, with D maybe TRBD1 (6 bases). CDR3 loop: CASSPQGLETQYF. CDR3 coding DNA: TGTGCCAGTAGTCCACAGGGTTTAGAGACCCAGTACTTC.